This paragraph reports one T cell receptor (beta chain). The data originate from a study of blood T cell repertoires in COVID-19. Study at large: Specimens from acute and convalescent COVID-19 originated in the United States, Italy and Spain. The cDNA or gDNA used as material had been derived from T cells, B-cell-depleted T cells, or PBMCs.

Per the germline V gene, CDR1 is KGHSH and CDR2 is LQKENI. V was trimmed by 0 bases and J by 2 bases, leaving 11 bases between them. The CDR3 length is 16 residues. Patients in Seattle were enrolled during active infection, then followed longitudinally. Authors' processing steps: Quantification of nucleated cells was approximated via reference gene primer amplification. Generated by immunoSEQ multiplex PCR, the TCRdb table keeps only in-frame clones and is missing some. The DNA was the basis for D and trimming; V, J and clone size are from that table. The sample lists 250,000 to 350,000 clones; approximately 84% were seen once.

The V call is TRBV18, the J call TRBJ1-3; no firm D call. Sequenced sample: peripheral blood. The origin of this receptor is a human donor with COVID-19, enrolled during active disease. The donor label of this sample is uncertain. The CDR3: CASSPPEERAGNTIYF. DNA for the CDR3: TGTGCCAGCTCACCACCGGAGGAAAGGGCTGGAAACACCATATATTTT.